This TCR beta chain stems from a study of human T cells and chemical hapten exposure. Turning to the study itself: The study enrolled mostly female patients with alopecia areata, totalis or universalis.

The CDR3 loop spans 14 amino acids. The germline V and J ends were trimmed by 3 bases and 0 bases, with 9 bases remaining between them. Germline loops: CDR1 SGHRS, CDR2 YFSETQ. In the study's own analysis: Counts of TCRs in each sample centred on a median of approximately 96,000 and extended from roughly 25,000 to 750,000. Each CDR3 protein gets one entry after TCRdb re-called the RACE reads with MiXCR. These V and J calls derive from TCRdb rather than the authors' analysis. Here the sample spans 80,000 to 100,000 distinct CDR3 sequences, 8% to 10% being singletons. General study findings and limits: TCRs above 1 in 1000 frequency stayed constant with DPC sensitization.

Time point in this sample: pre-sensitization, week 0. Noted treatment: therapeutic diphenylcyclopropenone sensitization with weekly scalp DPC. RNA extraction used unfractionated whole blood as the source of total RNA. This clonotype has just a few counts. Its antigen is still unknown. Here the sequenced sample was whole blood, taken in connection with sensitization to the hapten diphenylcyclopropenone (DPC). The chain combines TRBV5-1 with TRBJ1-2; no clear D. The sequence derives from a woman in her forties with alopecia areata. Some clones in this sample may be carry-over from other donors' samples. The CDR3 DNA reads TGCGCCAGCAGCTGGGTTTCGGCTAACTATGGCTACACCTTC. This sequence encodes CASSWVSANYGYTF.